The rows below give T cell receptor beta chains drawn from one sample of a study of blood T cell repertoires in COVID-19. Some clones are missing from TCRdb's copy, which holds only in-frame ones; the method was immunoSEQ multiplex PCR. The data hold fewer than 30,000 clones, with approximately 92% observed a single time. Material: peripheral blood. The receptors stem from a human donor in a cohort sampled during active COVID-19. Each CDR3 is given with its conserved first and last residue. The D gene is left open where the match is weak. Size is stated for part of the rows, as once, few or many counts, or as a class when the clone is expanded.

D: TRBD1
J: TRBJ1-1
size: NA
V: TRBV28
CDR3: CASSLQGARAFF
DNA: TGTGCCAGCAGTTTACAGGGGGCCCGGGCTTTCTTT

D: NA
J: TRBJ1-4
size: NA
V: TRBV5-5
CDR3: CASSLQGTNEKLFF
DNA: TGTGCCAGCAGCTTGCAGGGGACTAATGAAAAACTGTTTTTT

D: NA
J: TRBJ2-3
size: NA
V: TRBV28
CDR3: CASSLGGGRTDTQYF
DNA: TGTGCCAGCAGTTTGGGGGGAGGACGCACAGATACGCAGTATTTT

D: TRBD2
J: TRBJ2-7
size: NA
V: TRBV29-1
CDR3: CSVEIAGFSYEQYF
DNA: TGCAGCGTGGAGATAGCGGGATTCTCCTACGAGCAGTACTTC

D: NA
J: TRBJ2-7
size: NA
V: TRBV5-1
CDR3: CASSLASGDDEQYF
DNA: TGCGCCAGCAGCTTGGCGTCAGGGGATGACGAGCAGTACTTC

D: TRBD1
J: TRBJ1-6
size: NA
V: TRBV7-9
CDR3: CASTFDRGGSPLHF
DNA: TGTGCCAGCACCTTCGACAGGGGAGGTTCACCCCTCCACTTT

D: TRBD1
J: TRBJ2-7
size: NA
V: TRBV28
CDR3: CASSSPGQGPYEQYF
DNA: TGTGCCAGCAGTTCACCGGGACAGGGCCCCTACGAGCAGTACTTC

D: NA
J: TRBJ2-5
size: NA
V: TRBV5-8
CDR3: CASSSGQRETQYF
DNA: TGTGCCAGCAGCTCAGGACAGAGGGAGACCCAGTACTTC

D: NA
J: TRBJ1-1
size: NA
V: TRBV21-1
CDR3: CASSPLKRSGGTEAFF
DNA: TGTGCCAGCAGCCCGCTCAAAAGGTCAGGGGGAACTGAAGCTTTCTTT

D: NA
J: TRBJ1-2
size: NA
V: TRBV19
CDR3: CASSTRRGGYGYTF
DNA: TGTGCCAGTAGTACTCGGAGAGGTGGCTATGGCTACACCTTC

D: TRBD1
J: TRBJ1-4
size: NA
V: TRBV5-1
CDR3: CASSSQGVNEKLFF
DNA: TGCGCCAGCAGCTCACAGGGGGTTAATGAAAAACTGTTTTTT

D: TRBD1
J: TRBJ1-5
size: NA
V: TRBV6-1
CDR3: CASSEGRTGVKQPQHF
DNA: TGTGCCAGCAGTGAAGGTAGGACAGGGGTAAAACAGCCCCAGCATTTT

D: NA
J: TRBJ1-1
size: NA
V: TRBV29-1
CDR3: CSLWSTEAFF
DNA: TGCAGCCTCTGGAGCACTGAAGCTTTCTTT

D: TRBD1
J: TRBJ2-5
size: NA
V: TRBV28
CDR3: CASRMTGGVETQYF
DNA: TGTGCCAGCAGGATGACAGGGGGCGTGGAGACCCAGTACTTC

D: NA
J: TRBJ1-2
size: NA
V: TRBV27
CDR3: CASSSGPNYGYTF
DNA: TGTGCCAGCAGTTCAGGCCCTAACTATGGCTACACCTTC

D: TRBD2
J: TRBJ2-7
size: NA
V: TRBV9
CDR3: CASSVVPGLAAYEQYF
DNA: TGTGCCAGCAGCGTGGTACCGGGACTAGCAGCCTACGAGCAGTACTTC

D: NA
J: TRBJ1-2
size: NA
V: TRBV4-3
CDR3: CASSQDTGPYGYTF
DNA: TGCGCCAGCAGCCAAGATACCGGTCCCTATGGCTACACCTTC

D: NA
J: TRBJ2-2
size: NA
V: TRBV5-1
CDR3: CASSLETPNTGELFF
DNA: TGCGCCAGCAGCTTGGAGACACCAAACACCGGGGAGCTGTTTTTT

D: NA
J: TRBJ1-4
size: NA
V: TRBV10-3
CDR3: CAISDGRDTNEKLFF
DNA: TGTGCCATCAGTGATGGGCGAGACACTAATGAAAAACTGTTTTTT

D: TRBD1
J: TRBJ1-6
size: once
V: TRBV19
CDR3: CASSIGQEINSPLHF
DNA: TGTGCCAGTAGTATCGGACAGGAGATTAATTCACCCCTCCACTTT

D: NA
J: TRBJ1-4
size: NA
V: TRBV6-5
CDR3: CASSYSTLEKLFF
DNA: TGTGCCAGCAGTTACTCGACTCTTGAAAAACTGTTTTTT

D: NA
J: TRBJ2-5
size: NA
V: TRBV12-5
CDR3: CASGLGGARTQYF
DNA: TGTGCTAGTGGCCTAGGGGGGGCAAGGACCCAGTACTTC

D: NA
J: TRBJ1-6
size: few
V: TRBV30
CDR3: CAWRGLPTYNSPLHF
DNA: TGTGCCTGGAGGGGCCTCCCAACCTATAATTCACCCCTCCACTTT

D: TRBD1
J: TRBJ2-3
size: NA
V: TRBV24-1
CDR3: CATSDSRQGVDTQYF
DNA: TGTGCCACCAGTGACTCCCGACAGGGGGTAGATACGCAGTATTTT